This T cell receptor (beta chain) is drawn from a study of cytomegalovirus exposure and HLA in healthy donors. The overall study: An earlier analysis found 110 million or so unique TCR beta sequences from about 190 million T cells. The study's findings and limits: The authors listed 180 or so TCR beta chains as cytomegalovirus-associated. Segments of the TCR beta V type were, in most cases, productive about 87% or about 30% of the time in an earlier analysis. Common viral pathogens seemed to be connected with several of the most significant clusters, according to a later analysis.

Researchers ran the PCR with 60 Vbeta and 13 Jbeta primers. Only in-frame clones appear in the TCRdb table, and some are missing; sequencing was by immunoSEQ multiplex PCR. The sample lists under 200,000 clones; roughly 74% were seen once. V shed 5 bases and J shed 1 base, with 14 bases lying between them. In germline, CDR1 is SGHTA, CDR2 FQGNSA. This CDR3 contains 15 residues. This clone showed up just a few times. The antigen is unknown. The TCR was taken from a male donor in good health and CMV-seronegative. Specimen: PBMCs. This chain uses TRBV7-2 with TRBJ1-1; D may be TRBD1 (5 bases). The DNA of the CDR3 is TGTGCCAGCAGCCTGACTTTAAGGGGGAACACTGAAGCTTTCTTT. It yields the protein CASSLTLRGNTEAFF.